The rows below give T cell receptor beta chains drawn from one sample of a study of blood T cell repertoires in COVID-19. The repertoire was sequenced with immunoSEQ multiplex PCR; TCRdb's copy has only in-frame clones and lacks some. The sample shows roughly 50,000 clones, 86% of them seen only once. Sequences were obtained from peripheral blood. The receptors shown here come from a man aged 65 to 79 with active COVID-19. Each CDR3 is given with its conserved first and last residue. Fields, in order: V gene, J gene, CDR3 protein.

TRBV16	TRBJ1-4	CASSPVHLRGEEEKLFF
TRBV5-6	TRBJ1-1	CASSPFRGHAAFF
TRBV7-6	TRBJ1-2	CASSLGLGGYGYTF
TRBV19	TRBJ2-2	CATRDIGAGELFF
TRBV11-2	TRBJ1-2	CASSLGSGSGYTF
TRBV5-1	TRBJ2-7	CASSLAGGQGIYEQYF
TRBV5-1	TRBJ2-5	CASSPAGGSVRETQYF
TRBV7-9	TRBJ2-1	CASSIRTGSSYNEQFF
TRBV4-1	TRBJ1-6	CASSHFPSDSPLHF
TRBV2	TRBJ2-7	CASRAGGSRTTPYF
TRBV29-1	TRBJ1-2	CSALRGGPLDGYTF
TRBV7-2	TRBJ1-2	CASSQWYPAGYGYTF
TRBV3-1/TRBV3-2	TRBJ1-2	CASSGDRENGYTF
TRBV12-5	TRBJ1-1	CASGLIGGSEAFF